This record concerns one T cell receptor beta chain sequence. What it binds is not known. TCRdb independently ran MiXCR on the 5' RACE reads; one entry per CDR3 protein. This table holds 350,000 to 450,000 distinct CDR3 sequences, 20% found once. The source of the sample is a study of T-cell memory formation after mild COVID-19. Study outcomes and limitations: Several responding clones turned up in pre-infection memory, indicating that cross-reactive memory may have taken part. Second-wave clones with a day 37 peak had unconfirmed SARS-CoV-2 specificity. CD4+ contracting clones lay mainly in CM and EM, CD8+ ones in EMRA.

Between the trimmed V and J ends, which lost 4 bases and 9 bases, there was a span of 23 bases. Germline V lookup: CDR1 SGHDT, CDR2 YYEEEE. The CDR3 has 16 amino acids. The sequence derives from an adult woman who had mild COVID-19 (a few samples of this study predate the infection). Cell type and time point are not known. The V and J genes are TRBV5-6 and TRBJ1-3; D may be TRBD1 (5 bases). The sequenced sample consisted of PBMCs or a T cell subset sorted from them (not recorded which). DNA of the CDR3: TGTGCCAGCAGCGCCTTCGGGACGGCGGGCCGAGGCACCATATATTTT. Protein: CASSAFGTAGRGTIYF. The whole variable domain, filled in from reference TRBV5-6 and TRBJ1-3, reads DAGVTQSPTHLIKTRGQQVTLRCSPKSGHDTVSWYQQALGQGPQFIFQYYEEEERQRGNFPDRFSGHQFPNYSSELNVNALLLGDSALYLCASSAFGTAGRGTIYFGEGSWLTVV.